The 7 T cell receptor beta chains presented below share a single source sample, sequenced in a study of regulatory T cells in long-lasting Graves disease. The time point is: newly diagnosed GD, antithyroid drugs for less than 3 months. Preparation of the TCR library used RNA extracted from PBMCs. Building the TCR beta libraries relied on iRepertoire HTBI primers, and CDR3 regions underwent Arm-PCR. TCRdb recomputed calls from the multiplex PCR reads with MiXCR, one row per CDR3 protein. The repertoire holds about 470,000 distinct CDR3 sequences, with more than 13% as singletons. The sample also formed part of further work on T cells in Graves' hyperthyroidism and ophthalmopathy.

The sample consisted of peripheral blood mononuclear cells (PBMCs), taken at new diagnosis, from a patient treated with antithyroid drugs. All receptors come from a woman aged 25 to 39 with Graves disease.

Of note for this clonotype: Only one base separates this from a far larger clonotype, so it likely reflects a read error. This rearrangement joins TRBV11-2 to TRBJ2-1; 12 nucleotides match TRBD2. This CDR3 has 20 residues. Germline CDR1 is SGHAT and CDR2 is FQNNGV. The V gene end was trimmed by 0 bases and the J gene end by 13 bases; junction bases not matched to a gene: 22. The CDR3 loop reads CASSLDGGLAGQQYQETQFF. CDR3 coding DNA: TGTGCCAGCAGCTTAGACGGCGGACTAGCGGGACAACAGTACCAAGAGACCCAGTTCTTC.

The table lists this clonotype with a few counts. The gene calls are TRBV11-2 and TRBJ2-7; TRBD2 matches 13 bases. Germline V lookup: CDR1 SGHAT, CDR2 FQNNGV. V shed 5 bases, J shed 1 base, and the junction held 5 bases outside the gene matches. The CDR3 length is 16 residues. In nucleotides, the CDR3 is TGTGCCAGCAGCCTCAGGACTAGCGGGAGTTCCTACGAGCAGTACTTC. It yields the protein CASSLRTSGSSYEQYF.

The table lists this clonotype with many counts. The chain links TRBV12-3 or TRBV12-4 to TRBJ2-3, with D hard to call. The V end lost 3 bases, the J end lost 0 bases, and 13 bases lay between the germline ends. The length of the CDR3 is 16 residues. This chain's CDR3 is CASSLWQMGSTDTQYF. DNA for the CDR3: TGTGCCAGCAGTTTGTGGCAAATGGGCAGCACAGATACGCAGTATTTT.

This clonotype was counted ten times or more. This sequence joins TRBV9 and TRBJ2-5; D might be TRBD1 (5 bases). The germline CDR1 and CDR2 sequences are SGDLS and YYNGEE. The CDR3 spans 13 residues. With 0 bases removed from V and 4 bases from J, the gap between germline ends came to 7 bases. CDR3 region: CASSVAQGETQYF. The CDR3 coding sequence is TGTGCCAGCAGCGTAGCCCAGGGAGAGACCCAGTACTTC.

The chain couples TRBV27 to TRBJ1-6; D is undetermined. The CDR3 totals 15 residues. The V end was cut by 2 bases, the J end by 6 bases, with 11 bases between. Per germline, CDR1 MNHEY and CDR2 SMNVEV (reference sequence). The CDR3 sequence is CASSLRGWVNSPLHF. For the CDR3, the DNA is TGTGCCAGCAGTTTACGAGGATGGGTTAATTCACCCCTCCACTTT.

This clonotype was counted ten times or more. The rearrangement joins TRBV6-2 or TRBV6-3 to TRBJ2-1; TRBD2 aligns across 11 bases. The CDR3 loop spans 16 amino acids. The germline V gene has CDR1 MNHEY and CDR2 SVGEGT. The ends lost 5 bases at V and 4 bases at J; junction bases unmatched: 7. CDR3 region: CASSPLLAGGYNEQFF. CDR3 coding DNA: TGTGCCAGCAGTCCTCTTTTAGCGGGGGGGTACAATGAGCAGTTCTTC.

This clonotype was found many times. V is TRBV6-4 and J is TRBJ2-2; D call uncertain. The CDR3 spans 13 residues. V lost 3 bases and J lost 5, with 7 bases in between. CDR1 and CDR2 (germline): MRHNA, SNTAGT. The CDR3 DNA is TGTGCCAGCAGTGAGGGATCTACCGGGGAGCTGTTTTTT. This translates into CASSEGSTGELFF.